This T cell receptor (beta chain) was found in a study of T cells after yellow fever vaccination. The trim removed 7 bases at V and 5 bases at J, leaving 6 bases unmatched. The germline CDR1 and CDR2 sequences are GTSNPN and SVGIG (reference sequence). The CDR3 loop spans 12 amino acids. TCRdb re-derived calls from the 5' RACE reads in MiXCR, one entry per CDR3 protein. Of hundreds of thousands of distinct CDR3 sequences in the sample, 9% to 15% were seen once. This clonotype was seen only a few times. The specimen was PBMCs, collected on the day of the yellow fever booster vaccination. The sequence derives from a man aged 25-45 years who received the YFV17D yellow fever vaccine. V usage is TRBV30 and J usage is TRBJ2-5, with TRBD2 matching 8 bases. As DNA, the CDR3 is TGTGCCTCCGACTCGGGAGGGGAGACCCAGTACTTC. It yields the protein CASDSGGETQYF.